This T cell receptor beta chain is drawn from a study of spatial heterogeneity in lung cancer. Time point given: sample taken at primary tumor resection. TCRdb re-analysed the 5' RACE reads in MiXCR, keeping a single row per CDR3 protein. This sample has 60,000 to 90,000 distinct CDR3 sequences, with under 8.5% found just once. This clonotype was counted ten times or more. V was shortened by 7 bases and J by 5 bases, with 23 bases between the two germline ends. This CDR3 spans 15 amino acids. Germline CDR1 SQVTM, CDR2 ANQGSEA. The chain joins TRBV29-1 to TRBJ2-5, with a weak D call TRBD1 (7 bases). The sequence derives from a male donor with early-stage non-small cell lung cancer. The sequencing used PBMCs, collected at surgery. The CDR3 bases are TGCAGCGCCAGGGGGTTCGCCAGGGGGGCGGAGACCCAGTACTTC. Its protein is CSARGFARGAETQYF.